This is a list of T cell receptor beta chains from one sample in a study of a mutant IDH1 vaccine in newly diagnosed glioma. This table comes from immunoSEQ multiplex PCR, and its TCRdb copy is limited to in-frame clones, with some not included. Of 27,000 or so clones in the sample, 65% to 85% were seen once. These receptors have no identified antigens. This material consisted of PBMCs, taken from a glioma patient whose treatment included an IDH1 peptide vaccine. The source of these receptors is a man aged 35 to 55 with glioma. Some clones in this sample may be carry-over from other donors' samples. Both conserved end residues are part of each CDR3. D genes are given only for firm matches. For some rows the clone size is stated as once, few or many, or as a class when expanded; others skip it.

d_gene | j_gene | v_gene | abundance | CDR3nt | CDR3aa
- | TRBJ2-3 | TRBV10-3 | - | TGTGCCATCAGTGGGCTCGCAGTTAGCACAGATACGCAGTATTTT | CAISGLAVSTDTQYF
- | TRBJ2-3 | TRBV4-2 | - | TGTGCCAGCAGCCAAGAGGCCCTCCGCACAGATACGCAGTATTTT | CASSQEALRTDTQYF
- | TRBJ1-5 | TRBV2 | few | TGTGCCAGCAGTGTGTGGCAGACCGGGAGTCAGCCCCAGCATTTT | CASSVWQTGSQPQHF
- | TRBJ2-3 | TRBV27 | - | TGTGCCAGCAGTTTAGAGATAGGCGTTTTGTGGACGCAGTATTTT | CASSLEIGVLWTQYF
- | TRBJ2-2 | TRBV5-6 | - | TGTGCCAGCAGCTTGGTCCCGGGCGACTGGTACACCGGGGAGCTGTTTTTT | CASSLVPGDWYTGELFF
- | TRBJ1-3 | TRBV21-1 | few | TGTGCCCGTTCTTGCAGCCTATTCTCTGGAAACACCATATATTTT | CARSCSLFSGNTIYF
- | TRBJ2-5 | TRBV5-1 | - | TGCGCCAGCAGCTTGGTAGCAAAAGAGACCCAGTACTTC | CASSLVAKETQYF
- | TRBJ1-1 | TRBV11-2 | - | TGTGCCAGCAGCTTAGGCCAGGAACCATACCCCGAAGCTTTCTTT | CASSLGQEPYPEAFF
- | TRBJ1-6 | TRBV6-5 | - | TGTGCCAGCAGTTACTCACCTAATTATAATTCACCCCTCCACTTT | CASSYSPNYNSPLHF
- | TRBJ1-2 | TRBV19 | - | TGTGCCACCCGACGCTCTCCAAACTATGGCTACACCTTC | CATRRSPNYGYTF
- | TRBJ1-1 | TRBV6-5 | medium-sized | TGTGCCAGCAGATTCACGGCGGGGGAAGCTTTCTTT | CASRFTAGEAFF
TRBD2 | TRBJ2-7 | TRBV6-1 | - | TGTGCCAGCAGTGAATCCAGACTAGCGGGCTCCTACGAGCAGTACTTC | CASSESRLAGSYEQYF
TRBD1 | TRBJ1-1 | TRBV5-4 | - | TGTGCCAGCAGCTTGGCCGCGTTCCGGACAGGGGATCCTGAAGCTTTCTTT | CASSLAAFRTGDPEAFF
TRBD1 | TRBJ1-2 | TRBV5-6 | - | TGTGCCAGCAGCTTGGCTAGGGGACAGGGGATTAATGGCTACACCTTC | CASSLARGQGINGYTF
- | TRBJ2-7 | TRBV27 | few | TGTGCCAGCAGTTTGGAGGGGACTGGCCCCTACGAGCAGTACTTC | CASSLEGTGPYEQYF
- | TRBJ2-7 | TRBV14 | - | TGTGCCAGCAGCCTCCTAGACGGCAGGGGGGATGAGCAGTACTTC | CASSLLDGRGDEQYF
TRBD2 | TRBJ2-1 | TRBV7-2 | - | TGTGCCAGCAGCTTCCTTGGGAGGGATTATGAGCAGTTCTTC | CASSFLGRDYEQFF
TRBD1 | TRBJ1-6 | TRBV30 | - | TGTGCCTGGGGGCGGGAGGACAGGGAGTATTCACCCCTCCACTTT | CAWGREDREYSPLHF
- | TRBJ2-3 | TRBV29-1 | - | TGCAGCGTTGCCCCTCCCACAGATACGCAGTATTTT | CSVAPPTDTQYF
- | TRBJ1-2 | TRBV6-6 | few | TGTGCCAGCAGTTACTTACAGGGAGCTAACTATGGCTACACCTTC | CASSYLQGANYGYTF
- | TRBJ1-2 | TRBV4-2 | - | TGTGCCAGCAGCCAAGTCGCGGGGGGGGAAGTGAACTATGGCTACACCTTC | CASSQVAGGEVNYGYTF
- | TRBJ2-4 | TRBV5-1 | - | TGCGCCAGCGGGGAGGCGGGAGCCAAAAACATTCAGTACTTC | CASGEAGAKNIQYF
- | TRBJ1-4 | TRBV9 | few | TGTGCCAGCAGCCCGCCGTCGGCAGGAAGAACTAATGAAAAACTGTTTTTT | CASSPPSAGRTNEKLFF
- | TRBJ2-3 | TRBV29-1 | - | TGCAGCGCCGTCCGTGCTGGCACAGATACGCAGTATTTT | CSAVRAGTDTQYF
- | TRBJ1-4 | TRBV5-8 | few | TGTGCCAGCAGCGGCGGGTGGGGGAATAATGAAAAACTGTTTTTT | CASSGGWGNNEKLFF
- | TRBJ2-7 | TRBV29-1 | - | TGCAGCGTAAACCGGGACACTAGCTCCTACGAGCAGTACTTC | CSVNRDTSSYEQYF
- | TRBJ1-1 | TRBV5-1 | - | TGCGCCAGCAGCCCCCCCGGGGGGCGAGGGGGAGCTTTCTTT | CASSPPGGRGGAFF
- | TRBJ1-6 | TRBV5-6 | - | TGTGCCAGCAGCTTATTTTGGGTCGGGAGCTCCTATAATTCACCCCTCCACTTT | CASSLFWVGSSYNSPLHF
TRBD1 | TRBJ1-6 | TRBV19 | once | TGTGCCAGTAGTAGGGGACAGTACGCTTCACCCCTCCACTTT | CASSRGQYASPLHF
- | TRBJ2-2 | TRBV11-2 | - | TGTGCCAGCGCCTCGGGGGTGAACACCGGGGAGCTGTTTTTT | CASASGVNTGELFF
TRBD1 | TRBJ1-5 | TRBV6-6 | - | TGTGCCAGCAGTTACCCGGGACAGGGCGGTCAGCCCCAGCATTTT | CASSYPGQGGQPQHF
TRBD1 | TRBJ2-1 | TRBV5-4 | - | TGTGCCAGCAGCCAGGACAGGGGGCCCTCCTACAATGAGCAGTTCTTC | CASSQDRGPSYNEQFF
TRBD2 | TRBJ2-5 | TRBV5-1 | - | TGCGCCAGCAGCTTTGCCGGGACTAGCGGGGAGTACCAAGAGACCCAGTACTTC | CASSFAGTSGEYQETQYF
TRBD2 | TRBJ2-5 | TRBV5-1 | - | TGCGCCAGCAGCTGGGGGGGAACCGAGGCGGGGACCCAGTACTTC | CASSWGGTEAGTQYF
TRBD1 | TRBJ1-1 | TRBV2 | - | TGTGCCAGCAGTGAGACAGGGGCGGCAGGAGCTTTCTTT | CASSETGAAGAFF
TRBD2 | TRBJ2-7 | TRBV4-1 | once | TGCGCCAGCAGCCAAGTGGCCCTAAGCGGGGGGCCCCCCGAGCAGTACTTT | CASSQVALSGGPPEQYF
- | TRBJ1-2 | TRBV19 | - | TGTGCCAGTAGCCGGGCCACAGATTATGGCTACACCTTC | CASSRATDYGYTF
TRBD2 | TRBJ2-5 | TRBV7-9 | - | TGTGCCAGCAGCACGACGGGGGGGCCAGGGGAGACCCAGTACTTC | CASSTTGGPGETQYF
- | TRBJ2-1 | TRBV7-2 | - | TGTGCCAGCAGCCGGGGGGCCTCGACAGGTGGGATTTACAATGAGCAGTTCTTC | CASSRGASTGGIYNEQFF
TRBD2 | TRBJ2-3 | TRBV5-1 | once | TGCGCCAGCAGTTTGCTAGCGGGAAGCACAGATACGCAGTATTTT | CASSLLAGSTDTQYF